This entry lists 7 T cell receptor beta chains sequenced from one sample in a study of blood T cell repertoires in COVID-19. The assay was immunoSEQ multiplex PCR, and TCRdb's table has in-frame clones only and misses some. The sample includes about 260,000 clones, 70% to 90% of them seen just once. Sequenced input: peripheral blood. These receptors originate from a woman aged 40-49 years with acute or convalescent COVID-19.

This chain connects TRBV10-1 to TRBJ2-1; D not certain. Looked up from germline, CDR1 is WNHNN and CDR2 is SYGVQD (reference sequence). This CDR3 is 13 amino acids long. Trimming took 0 bases from V and 9 from J, leaving 9 bases between them. CDR3 sequence: CASSESTVGEQFF. The CDR3 DNA reads TGCGCCAGCAGTGAGTCTACAGTGGGTGAGCAGTTCTTC.

CDR3 loop: CASSPGTGPLWQPQHF. For the CDR3, the DNA is TGTGCCAGCAGTCCCGGGACAGGGCCCCTTTGGCAGCCCCAGCATTTT. The chain recombines TRBV28 with TRBJ1-5; 9 positions match TRBD1. Per germline, CDR1 MDHEN and CDR2 SYDVKM. The CDR3 consists of 16 residues. J gave up 7 bases and V 5 bases, and 12 bases lay outside the gene matches.

V is TRBV5-1 and J is TRBJ1-2; no clear D. The germline V gene encodes CDR1 SGHRS and CDR2 YFSETQ. The ends were cut back, 0 bases at V and 8 bases at J, with 14 bases in the middle. CDR3 length: 14 amino acids. The CDR3 sequence is CASSLEVPQSGYTF. The CDR3 DNA reads as TGCGCCAGCAGCTTGGAGGTCCCACAGTCGGGCTACACCTTC.

This chain uses TRBV27 with TRBJ1-2, with D unclear. Germline lookup yields CDR1 MNHEY and CDR2 SMNVEV (reference sequence). The length of the CDR3 is 15 residues. Trimming pared 4 bases from V and 7 bases from J, leaving 19 bases between. The CDR3 DNA reads TGTGCCAGCAGTTCCAAGGAGGGCCCCCCCGGTGGCTACACCTTC. Its translation: CASSSKEGPPGGYTF.

The chain links TRBV6-5 to TRBJ2-3; TRBD1 aligns across 7 bases. The V segment lost 6 bases and the J segment 2 bases; nucleotides outside the gene matches: 8. Per germline, CDR1 MNHEY and CDR2 SVGAGI. This CDR3 contains 15 residues. The CDR3 is CASRAQGISTDTQYF. For the CDR3, the DNA is TGTGCCAGCAGAGCACAGGGGATCTCCACAGATACGCAGTATTTT.

The chain couples TRBV19 to TRBJ2-2; TRBD2 aligns across 10 bases. This CDR3 has 15 residues. Germline V gene sequence: CDR1 LNHDA, CDR2 SQIVND (reference sequence). The V segment lost 3 bases and the J segment 5 bases; nucleotides outside the gene matches: 3. Here the CDR3 reads CASSILAGATGELFF. The CDR3 region has the DNA TGTGCCAGTAGTATTCTAGCGGGGGCGACCGGGGAGCTGTTTTTT.

This chain links TRBV20-1 with TRBJ1-1; no reliable D call. The CDR3 contains 11 residues. V lost 6 bases and J lost 0, with 5 bases in between. The germline V gene encodes CDR1 DFQATT and CDR2 SNEGSKA (reference sequence). CDR3 sequence reads: CSAGMNTEAFF. CDR3 nucleotide sequence: TGCAGTGCCGGGATGAACACTGAAGCTTTCTTT.